The T cell receptor beta chain described here comes from a study of blood T cell repertoires in COVID-19. On the study more broadly: Sources were T cells, B-cell-depleted T cells, or PBMCs; the material itself was cDNA or gDNA.

Profiled with immunoSEQ multiplex PCR; TCRdb holds only in-frame clones, not every one. The data contain about 83,000 clones, 85% to 90% of them seen just once; the ten biggest clones take up 20% to 25%. This clonotype originated in a woman older than 75 in a cohort sampled during active or convalescent COVID-19. Specimen: peripheral blood.

This CDR3 is CASSIRGKGSGNTIYF. CDR3 DNA: TGTGCCAGCAGCATCCGAGGGAAGGGCTCTGGAAACACCATATATTTT. The J gene is TRBJ1-3, the V gene TRBV7-2, with D uncertain. There are 16 residues in the CDR3. Per the germline V gene, CDR1 is SGHTA and CDR2 is FQGNSA. V was shortened by 5 bases and J by 0 bases, with 14 bases between the two germline ends.